These 5 T cell receptor beta chains originate from one sample sequenced in a study of blood T cell repertoires in COVID-19. Method: immunoSEQ multiplex PCR; TCRdb's copy keeps in-frame clones and lacks some. Of roughly 260,000 clones in the sample, about 91% were seen once. Sequenced sample: peripheral blood. The receptors derive from a young adult with COVID-19, enrolled during active disease.

The chain links TRBV11-2 to TRBJ1-1; no reliable D call. Per germline, CDR1 SGHAT and CDR2 FQNNGV. The CDR3 has 12 amino acids. V shed 5 bases and J shed 5 bases, with 9 bases lying between them. The chain's CDR3 is CASSKPGTEAFF. CDR3 sequence (DNA): TGTGCCAGCAGCAAGCCGGGGACTGAAGCTTTCTTT. Variable domain in full (rest from reference TRBV11-2 and TRBJ1-1): EAGVAQSPRYKIIEKRQSVAFWCNPISGHATLYWYQQILGQGPKLLIQFQNNGVVDDSQLPKDRFSAERLKGVDSTLKIQPAKLEDSAVYLCASSKPGTEAFFGQGTRLTVV.

This rearrangement joins TRBV6-5 to TRBJ2-1; TRBD2 matches 11 bases. V lost 6 bases to trimming and J lost 6 bases; unmatched junction nucleotides: 7. CDR1 and CDR2 from the germline V gene are MNHEY and SVGAGI. This CDR3 contains 15 residues. The CDR3 sequence is CASSNLAGGGNEQFF. CDR3 coding DNA: TGTGCCAGCAGCAACCTAGCGGGAGGTGGCAATGAGCAGTTCTTC.

V is TRBV15 and J is TRBJ1-4; D is ambiguous. This CDR3 comprises 14 residues. V was trimmed by 0 bases and J by 2 bases, leaving 4 bases between them. Germline CDR1 reads LNHNV; CDR2 reads YYDKDF (reference sequence). CDR3 region: CATSRDQTNEKLFF. The CDR3 coding sequence is TGTGCCACCAGCAGAGATCAGACTAATGAAAAACTGTTTTTT.

The J gene is TRBJ2-7, the V gene TRBV19; D might be TRBD2 (6 bases). Trimming removed 1 base at V and 7 bases at J, with 14 bases between. The CDR3 covers 14 residues. CDR1 and CDR2 (germline): LNHDA, SQIVND (reference sequence). The CDR3 DNA is TGTGCCAGTAGTATAGTTGGAGGGGTCGGGGAGCAGTACTTC. It codes for CASSIVGGVGEQYF. The full variable domain, rest sourced from reference TRBV19 and TRBJ2-7, is DGGITQSPKYLFRKEGQNVTLSCEQNLNHDAMYWYRQDPGQGLRLIYYSQIVNDFQKGDIAEGYSVSREKKESFPLTVTSAQKNPTAFYLCASSIVGGVGEQYFGPGTRLTVT.

The CDR3 loop reads CASSKTAGDPESTDTQYF. The CDR3 DNA reads as TGTGCCAGCAGTAAGACGGCAGGGGACCCAGAAAGCACAGATACGCAGTATTTT. The rearrangement joins TRBV25-1 to TRBJ2-3; D possibly corresponds to TRBD1 (6 bases). V lost 5 bases and J lost 0, with 21 bases in between. Germline CDR1 MGHDK, CDR2 SYGVNS. This CDR3 is 18 amino acids long.